This TCR beta chain was obtained from a study of T cell responses to AZD1222 COVID-19 vaccine. Germline lookup yields CDR1 SGHNT and CDR2 YENEEA. V was cut by 3 bases and J by 5 bases, with 10 bases left in between. The CDR3 covers 13 residues. The method was immunoSEQ multiplex PCR; TCRdb's version includes in-frame clones alone and lacks a portion of them. The sample carries around 260,000 clones, approximately 93% recorded once. The specimen comprised peripheral blood, sampled on day 0 of AZD1222 vaccination. This TCR came from an adult in good health. J is TRBJ2-5 and V is TRBV11-3; tentatively, D is TRBD1 or TRBD2 (6 bases each). The CDR3 DNA sequence: TGTGCCAGCAGCTTCCGGGGGCAGGAGACCCAGTACTTC. Its protein product is CASSFRGQETQYF. Variable domain in full (rest from reference TRBV11-3 and TRBJ2-5): EAGVVQSPRYKIIEKKQPVAFWCNPISGHNTLYWYLQNLGQGPELLIRYENEEAVDDSQLPKDRFSAERLKGVDSTLKIQPAELGDSAVYLCASSFRGQETQYFGPGTRLLVL.